A selection of T cell receptor beta chains follows, all from one sample in a study of shared clonotypes between healthy human individuals. Clones were sequenced by immunoSEQ multiplex PCR, and TCRdb holds only the in-frame ones, with some missing. The sample yields around 2.3 million clones, around 95% seen once. The sequenced sample consisted of naive CD4+ T cells sorted from blood. All receptors come from a man in his late teens or twenties in good health. The CDR3 runs from the conserved cysteine through the conserved F or W. A D gene is named only where the DNA matches it firmly. Not every row has a clone size; where given, it reads once, few, many or a size class.

V gene,J gene,CDR3 length,clone size,D gene,CDR3 DNA,CDR3 protein
TRBV10-3,TRBJ1-2,13,.,.,TGTGCCATCAGGACGCCCTCAGGGCTTGGCTACACCTTC,CAIRTPSGLGYTF
TRBV27,TRBJ2-7,12,.,.,TGTGCCAGCTCTAGGGAGGGGGGCGAGCAGTACTTC,CASSREGGEQYF
TRBV5-4,TRBJ2-6,14,.,TRBD1,TGTGCCAGCGAGGGGGCGCCTGGGGCCAACGTCCTGACTTTC,CASEGAPGANVLTF
TRBV6-1,TRBJ1-4,15,.,TRBD1,TGTGCCAGCAGTCCTTTGGCAGGGGGAAATGAAAAACTGTTTTTT,CASSPLAGGNEKLFF
TRBV5-8,TRBJ2-2,15,.,.,TGTGCCAGCAGCTTGGGGGGGCGGAACACCGGGGAGCTGTTTTTT,CASSLGGRNTGELFF
TRBV6-5,TRBJ1-6,15,.,.,TGTGCCAGCACTTCGACGGAGGTCTATAATTCACCCCTCCACTTT,CASTSTEVYNSPLHF
TRBV28,TRBJ2-7,16,.,TRBD2,TGTGCCAGCAGTCCCACTACTAGCGGGGGGTTTTACGAGCAGTACTTC,CASSPTTSGGFYEQYF
TRBV29-1,TRBJ1-5,12,.,.,TGCAGCGTTGCGGCGGACAATCAGCCCCAGCATTTT,CSVAADNQPQHF
TRBV11-2,TRBJ2-2,15,.,TRBD2,TGTGCCAGCAGCATTAGCGGGAATCGGGCCGGGGAGCTGTTTTTT,CASSISGNRAGELFF
TRBV5-1,TRBJ1-2,14,.,.,TGCGCCAGCAACTTGCAGGTCCAGGTGGATGGCTACACCTTC,CASNLQVQVDGYTF
TRBV11-2,TRBJ2-3,16,once,TRBD2,TGTGCCAGCAGTCCCACTAGCGGGAGTTTCACAGATACGCAGTATTTT,CASSPTSGSFTDTQYF
TRBV5-1,TRBJ2-1,15,.,TRBD2,TGCGCCAGCAGCTTTGGACTAGCGGGAAACAATGAGCAGTTCTTC,CASSFGLAGNNEQFF
TRBV5-1,TRBJ1-1,14,.,TRBD1,TGCGCCAGCAGCCAAGACAGGGGGAACACTGAAGCTTTCTTT,CASSQDRGNTEAFF
TRBV6-1,TRBJ2-1,15,.,TRBD2,TGTGCCAGCAGTGAATTAGCGGGGTACTACAATGAGCAGTTCTTC,CASSELAGYYNEQFF
TRBV4-3,TRBJ2-1,15,.,TRBD2,TGCGCCAGCAGCCCATCTGTCGGGACTACCAATGAGCAGTTCTTC,CASSPSVGTTNEQFF
TRBV7-8,TRBJ2-7,15,.,.,TGTGCCAGCAGCACTGCAGACAGGCGCACCTACGAGCAGTACTTC,CASSTADRRTYEQYF
TRBV7-3,TRBJ2-3,15,.,.,TGTGCCAGCAGCTCCCAGGGGGGTAGCACAGATACGCAGTATTTT,CASSSQGGSTDTQYF
TRBV10-1,TRBJ2-5,16,.,.,TGCGCCAGCAGTGAGTCGTGGTCTCTGGAGCGAGAGACCCAGTACTTC,CASSESWSLERETQYF
TRBV9,TRBJ1-2,15,.,TRBD1,TGTGCCAGCAGCGCCCGGGACAGGGGGCTTTATGGCTACACCTTC,CASSARDRGLYGYTF
TRBV28,TRBJ1-4,15,.,TRBD1,TGTGCCAGCAGTTTGCCGGGACAGGGGACTGAAAAACTGTTTTTT,CASSLPGQGTEKLFF
TRBV6-5,TRBJ1-4,15,.,.,TGTGCCAGCAGTTTCCAGGGACGGCCTAATGAAAAACTGTTTTTT,CASSFQGRPNEKLFF
TRBV19,TRBJ1-5,16,.,TRBD1,TGTGCCAGTACCCAGGGACAGGGGAACGGCAATCAGCCCCAGCATTTT,CASTQGQGNGNQPQHF
TRBV11-2,TRBJ2-7,15,.,TRBD2,TGTGCCAGCACGTCCAACCGCGGGAGAATAGACGAGCAGTACTTC,CASTSNRGRIDEQYF
TRBV7-8,TRBJ2-7,13,.,TRBD1,TGTGCCAGCAGCTTCGGACAGGGCTACGAGCAGTACTTC,CASSFGQGYEQYF
TRBV5-4,TRBJ1-2,14,.,TRBD1,TGTGCCAGCAGCTCCGGGACAGCTAACTATGGCTACACCTTC,CASSSGTANYGYTF
TRBV5-4,TRBJ1-2,14,.,.,TGTGCCAGCAGCTTGAATGGGGGCTCGGTTGGCTACACCTTC,CASSLNGGSVGYTF
TRBV29-1,TRBJ1-4,12,.,.,TGCAGCGTTGGTGGGGTTGGCGAAAAACTGTTTTTT,CSVGGVGEKLFF